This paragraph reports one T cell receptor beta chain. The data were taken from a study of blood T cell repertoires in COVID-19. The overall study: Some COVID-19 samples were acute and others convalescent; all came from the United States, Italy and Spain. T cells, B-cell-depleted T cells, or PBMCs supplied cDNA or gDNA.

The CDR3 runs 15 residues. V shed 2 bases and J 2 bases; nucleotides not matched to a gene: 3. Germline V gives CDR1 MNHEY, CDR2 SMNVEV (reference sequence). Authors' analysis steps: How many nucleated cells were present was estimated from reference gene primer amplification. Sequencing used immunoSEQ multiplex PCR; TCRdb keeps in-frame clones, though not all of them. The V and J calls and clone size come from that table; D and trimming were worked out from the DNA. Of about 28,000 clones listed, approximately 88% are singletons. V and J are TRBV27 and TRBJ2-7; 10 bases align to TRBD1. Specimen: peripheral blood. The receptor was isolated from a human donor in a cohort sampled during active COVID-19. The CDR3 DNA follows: TGTGCCAGCAGTTTAACGGACAGGGGGGCCTACGAGCAGTACTTC. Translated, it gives CASSLTDRGAYEQYF.